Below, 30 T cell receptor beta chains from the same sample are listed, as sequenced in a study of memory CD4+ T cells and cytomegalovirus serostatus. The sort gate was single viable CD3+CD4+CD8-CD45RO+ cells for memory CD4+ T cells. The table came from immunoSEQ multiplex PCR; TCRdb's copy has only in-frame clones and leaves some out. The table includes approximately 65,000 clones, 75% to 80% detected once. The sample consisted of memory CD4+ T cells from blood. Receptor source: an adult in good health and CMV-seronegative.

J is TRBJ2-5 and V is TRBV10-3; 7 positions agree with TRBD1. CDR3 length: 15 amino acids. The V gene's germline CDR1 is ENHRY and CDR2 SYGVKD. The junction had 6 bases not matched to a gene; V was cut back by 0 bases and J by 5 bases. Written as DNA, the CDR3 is TGTGCCATCAGTGAGTCGAGACAGGGACGCGAGACCCAGTACTTC. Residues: CAISESRQGRETQYF.

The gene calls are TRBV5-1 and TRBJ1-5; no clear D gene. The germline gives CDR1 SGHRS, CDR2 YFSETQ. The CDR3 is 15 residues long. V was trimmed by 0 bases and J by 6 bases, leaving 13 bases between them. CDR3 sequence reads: CASSLDGQEIQPQHF. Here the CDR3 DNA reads TGCGCCAGCAGCTTGGACGGCCAGGAAATTCAGCCCCAGCATTTT.

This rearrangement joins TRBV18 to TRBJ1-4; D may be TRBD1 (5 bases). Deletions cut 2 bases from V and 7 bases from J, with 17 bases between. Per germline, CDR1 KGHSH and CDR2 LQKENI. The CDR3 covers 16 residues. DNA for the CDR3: TGTGCCAGCTCACCATCCCGACAGCTGAGGGGTGAAAAACTGTTTTTT. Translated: CASSPSRQLRGEKLFF.

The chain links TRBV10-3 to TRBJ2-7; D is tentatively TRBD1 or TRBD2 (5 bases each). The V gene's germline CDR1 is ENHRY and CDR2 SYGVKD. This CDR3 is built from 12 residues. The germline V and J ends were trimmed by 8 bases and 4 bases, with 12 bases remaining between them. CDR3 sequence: CAIGPGAYEQYF. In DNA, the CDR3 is TGTGCCATCGGGCCCGGGGCGTACGAGCAGTACTTC.

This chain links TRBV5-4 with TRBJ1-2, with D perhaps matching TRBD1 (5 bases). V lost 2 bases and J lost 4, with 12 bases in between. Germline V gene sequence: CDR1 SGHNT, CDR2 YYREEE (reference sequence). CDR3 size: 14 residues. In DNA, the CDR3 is TGTGCCAGCAGCTTTGAGGGACGGACCTATGGCTACACCTTC. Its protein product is CASSFEGRTYGYTF.

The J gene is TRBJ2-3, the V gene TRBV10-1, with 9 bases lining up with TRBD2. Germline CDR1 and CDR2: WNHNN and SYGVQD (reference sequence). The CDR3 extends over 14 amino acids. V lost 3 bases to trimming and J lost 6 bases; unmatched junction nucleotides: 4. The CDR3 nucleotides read TGCGCCAGCAGTGAATTAGCGGGGGTTGATACGCAGTATTTT. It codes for CASSELAGVDTQYF.

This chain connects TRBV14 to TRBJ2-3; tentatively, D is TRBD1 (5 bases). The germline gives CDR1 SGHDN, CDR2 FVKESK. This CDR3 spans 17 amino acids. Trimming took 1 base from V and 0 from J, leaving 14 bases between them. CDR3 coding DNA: TGTGCCAGCAGCCAAGCCCTAGGACACTTTAGCACAGATACGCAGTATTTT. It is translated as CASSQALGHFSTDTQYF.

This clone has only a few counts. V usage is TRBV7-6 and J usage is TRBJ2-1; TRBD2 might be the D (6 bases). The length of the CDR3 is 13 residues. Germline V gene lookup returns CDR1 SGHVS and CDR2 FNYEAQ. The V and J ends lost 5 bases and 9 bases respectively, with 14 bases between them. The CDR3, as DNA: TGTGCCAGCAGCCCGCGACTAGAGGCTGAGCAGTTCTTC. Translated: CASSPRLEAEQFF.

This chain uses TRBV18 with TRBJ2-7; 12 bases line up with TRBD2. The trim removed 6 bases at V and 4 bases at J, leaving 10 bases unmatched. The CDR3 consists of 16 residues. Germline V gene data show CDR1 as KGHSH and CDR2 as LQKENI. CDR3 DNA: TGTGCCAGCTCCCGACCGCCGACTAGCGGGAGATACGAGCAGTACTTC. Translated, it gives CASSRPPTSGRYEQYF.

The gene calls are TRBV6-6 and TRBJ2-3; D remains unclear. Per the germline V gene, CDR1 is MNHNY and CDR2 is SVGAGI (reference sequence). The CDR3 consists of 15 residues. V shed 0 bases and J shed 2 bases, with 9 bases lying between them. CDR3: CASSYSLVSTDTQYF. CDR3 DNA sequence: TGTGCCAGCAGTTACTCCTTGGTTTCCACAGATACGCAGTATTTT.

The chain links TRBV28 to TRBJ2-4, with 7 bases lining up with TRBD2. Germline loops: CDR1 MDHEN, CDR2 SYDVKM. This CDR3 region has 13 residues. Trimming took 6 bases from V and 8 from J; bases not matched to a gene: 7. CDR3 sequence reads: CASRNGRSDIQYF. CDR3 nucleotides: TGTGCCAGCAGAAACGGGAGGTCGGACATTCAGTACTTC. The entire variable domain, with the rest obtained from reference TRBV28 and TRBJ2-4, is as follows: DVKVTQSSRYLVKRTGEKVFLECVQDMDHENMFWYRQDPGLGLRLIYFSYDVKMKEKGDIPEGYSVSREKKERFSLILESASTNQTSMYLCASRNGRSDIQYFGAGTRLSVL.

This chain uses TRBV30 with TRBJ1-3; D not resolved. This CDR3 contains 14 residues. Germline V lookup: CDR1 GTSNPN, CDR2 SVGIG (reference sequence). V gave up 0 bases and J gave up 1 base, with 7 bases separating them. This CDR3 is CAWSVGLSGNTIYF. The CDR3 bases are TGTGCCTGGAGTGTAGGTTTATCTGGAAACACCATATATTTT.

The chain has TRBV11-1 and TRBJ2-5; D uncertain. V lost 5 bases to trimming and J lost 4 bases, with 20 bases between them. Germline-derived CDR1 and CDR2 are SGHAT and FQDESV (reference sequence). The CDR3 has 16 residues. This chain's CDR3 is CASSPPAAFRRETQYF. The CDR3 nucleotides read TGTGCCAGCAGCCCGCCGGCGGCCTTTCGTAGAGAGACCCAGTACTTC.

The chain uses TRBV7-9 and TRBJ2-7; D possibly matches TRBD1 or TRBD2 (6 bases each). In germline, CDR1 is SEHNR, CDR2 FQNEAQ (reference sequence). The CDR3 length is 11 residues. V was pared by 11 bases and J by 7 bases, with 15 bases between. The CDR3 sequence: CAATGAGEQYF. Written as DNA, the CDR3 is TGTGCCGCAACGGGGGCAGGGGAGCAGTACTTC.

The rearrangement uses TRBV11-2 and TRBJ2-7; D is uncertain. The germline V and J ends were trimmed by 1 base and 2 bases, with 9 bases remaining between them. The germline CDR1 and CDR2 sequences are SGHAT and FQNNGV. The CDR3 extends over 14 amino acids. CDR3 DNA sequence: TGTGCCAGCAGCTTAGGTGTTACAACCTACGAGCAGTACTTC. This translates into CASSLGVTTYEQYF.

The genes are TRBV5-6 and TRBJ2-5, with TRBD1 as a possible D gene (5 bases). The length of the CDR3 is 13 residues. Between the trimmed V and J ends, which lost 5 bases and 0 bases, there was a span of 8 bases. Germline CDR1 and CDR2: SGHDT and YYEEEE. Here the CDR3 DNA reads TGTGCCAGCAGACGACAGTACCAAGAGACCCAGTACTTC. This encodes CASRRQYQETQYF. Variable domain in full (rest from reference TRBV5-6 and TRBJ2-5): DAGVTQSPTHLIKTRGQQVTLRCSPKSGHDTVSWYQQALGQGPQFIFQYYEEEERQRGNFPDRFSGHQFPNYSSELNVNALLLGDSALYLCASRRQYQETQYFGPGTRLLVL.

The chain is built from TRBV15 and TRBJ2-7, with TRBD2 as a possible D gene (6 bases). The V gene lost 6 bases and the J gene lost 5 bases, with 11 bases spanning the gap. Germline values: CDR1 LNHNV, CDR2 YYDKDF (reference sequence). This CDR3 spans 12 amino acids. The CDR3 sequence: CATRASGDEQYF. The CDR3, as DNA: TGTGCCACCAGGGCCTCGGGGGACGAGCAGTACTTC.

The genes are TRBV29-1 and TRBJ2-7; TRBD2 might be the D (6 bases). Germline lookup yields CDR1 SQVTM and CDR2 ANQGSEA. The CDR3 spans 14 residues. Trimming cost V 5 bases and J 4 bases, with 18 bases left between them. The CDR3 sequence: CSVLPGTSNYEQYF. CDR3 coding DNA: TGCAGCGTTCTTCCCGGGACTTCGAATTACGAGCAGTACTTC.

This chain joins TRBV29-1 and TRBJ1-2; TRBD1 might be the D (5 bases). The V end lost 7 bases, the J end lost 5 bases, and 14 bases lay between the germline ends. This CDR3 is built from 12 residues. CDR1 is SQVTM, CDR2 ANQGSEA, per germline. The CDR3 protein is CSGRDGHYGYTF. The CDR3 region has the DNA TGCAGCGGGCGGGACGGCCATTATGGCTACACCTTC.

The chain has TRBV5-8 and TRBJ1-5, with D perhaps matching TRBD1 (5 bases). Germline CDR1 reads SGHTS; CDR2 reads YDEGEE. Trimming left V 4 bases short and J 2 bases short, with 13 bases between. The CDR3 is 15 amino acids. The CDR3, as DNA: TGTGCCAGCAGCAAAGGGGAATTTGGCAATCAGCCCCAGCATTTT. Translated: CASSKGEFGNQPQHF.

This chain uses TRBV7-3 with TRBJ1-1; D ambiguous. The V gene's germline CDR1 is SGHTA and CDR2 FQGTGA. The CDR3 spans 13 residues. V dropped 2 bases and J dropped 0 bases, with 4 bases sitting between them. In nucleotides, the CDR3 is TGTGCCAGCAGCTTAGAAGTGAACACTGAAGCTTTCTTT. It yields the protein CASSLEVNTEAFF.

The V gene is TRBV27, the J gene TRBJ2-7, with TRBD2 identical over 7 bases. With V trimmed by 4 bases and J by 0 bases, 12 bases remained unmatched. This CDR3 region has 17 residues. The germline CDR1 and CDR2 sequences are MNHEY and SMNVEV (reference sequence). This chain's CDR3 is CASSSPRGRGFSYEQYF. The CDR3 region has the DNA TGTGCCAGCAGTTCGCCCCGAGGGCGGGGGTTCTCCTACGAGCAGTACTTC.

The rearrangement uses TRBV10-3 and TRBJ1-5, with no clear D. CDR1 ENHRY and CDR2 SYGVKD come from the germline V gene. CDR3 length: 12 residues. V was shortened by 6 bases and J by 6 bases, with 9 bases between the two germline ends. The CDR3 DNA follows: TGTGCCATCAGCCCCGAGGGTCAGCCCCAGCATTTT. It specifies CAISPEGQPQHF.

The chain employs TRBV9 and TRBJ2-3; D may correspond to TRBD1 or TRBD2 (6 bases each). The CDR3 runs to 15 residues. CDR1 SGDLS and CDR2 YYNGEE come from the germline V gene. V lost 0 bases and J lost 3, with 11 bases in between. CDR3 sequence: CASSVGGGLTDTQYF. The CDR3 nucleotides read TGTGCCAGCAGCGTAGGAGGGGGGTTGACAGATACGCAGTATTTT.

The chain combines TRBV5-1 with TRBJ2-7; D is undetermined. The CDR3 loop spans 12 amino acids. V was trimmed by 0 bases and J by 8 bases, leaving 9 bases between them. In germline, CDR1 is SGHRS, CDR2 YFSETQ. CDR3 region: CASSLERSQQYF. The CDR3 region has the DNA TGCGCCAGCAGCTTGGAACGCAGTCAGCAGTACTTC.

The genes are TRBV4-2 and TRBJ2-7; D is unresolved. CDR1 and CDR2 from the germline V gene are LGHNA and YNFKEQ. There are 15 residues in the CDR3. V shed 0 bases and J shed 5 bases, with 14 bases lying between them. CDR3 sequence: CASSQDRTAAHEQYF. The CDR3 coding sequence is TGTGCCAGCAGCCAAGATAGGACCGCCGCCCACGAGCAGTACTTC.

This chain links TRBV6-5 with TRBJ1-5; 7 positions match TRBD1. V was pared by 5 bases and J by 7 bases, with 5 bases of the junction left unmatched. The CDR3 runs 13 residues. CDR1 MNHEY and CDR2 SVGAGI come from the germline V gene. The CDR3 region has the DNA TGTGCCAGCAGTAAGGGACAGTCCCAGCCCCAGCATTTT. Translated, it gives CASSKGQSQPQHF.

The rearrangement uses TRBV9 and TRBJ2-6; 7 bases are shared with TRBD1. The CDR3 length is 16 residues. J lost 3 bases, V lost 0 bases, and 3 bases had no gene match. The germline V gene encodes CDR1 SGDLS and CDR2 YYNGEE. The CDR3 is CASSVGRTGGANVLTF. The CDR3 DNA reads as TGTGCCAGCAGCGTAGGTCGGACAGGTGGGGCCAACGTCCTGACTTTC.

The CDR3 sequence: CASSFSRTEAFF. In nucleotides, the CDR3 is TGTGCCAGCTCATTTAGTCGGACTGAAGCTTTCTTT. The chain links TRBV18 to TRBJ1-1; no clear D gene. Germline V gives CDR1 KGHSH, CDR2 LQKENI. Trimming took off 5 bases at V and 5 bases at J, with 9 bases between the two ends. The CDR3 runs to 12 residues.

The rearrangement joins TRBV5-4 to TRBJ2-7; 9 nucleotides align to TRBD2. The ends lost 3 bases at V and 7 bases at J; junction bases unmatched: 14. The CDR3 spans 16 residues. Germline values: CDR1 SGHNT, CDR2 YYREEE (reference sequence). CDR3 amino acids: CASSSGAGGRTGEQYF. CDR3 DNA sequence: TGTGCCAGCAGCTCGGGAGCGGGAGGACGGACGGGTGAGCAGTACTTC.